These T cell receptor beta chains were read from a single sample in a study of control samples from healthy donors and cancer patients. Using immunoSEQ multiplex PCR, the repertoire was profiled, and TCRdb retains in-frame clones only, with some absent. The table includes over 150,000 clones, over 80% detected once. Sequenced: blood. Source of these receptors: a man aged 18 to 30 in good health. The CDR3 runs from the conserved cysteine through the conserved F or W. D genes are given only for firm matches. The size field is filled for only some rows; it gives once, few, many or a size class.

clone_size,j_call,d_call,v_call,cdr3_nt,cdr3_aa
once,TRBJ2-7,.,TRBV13,TGTGCCAGCAGCTTACGAGGGGCGCCAAGGTACGAGCAGTACTTC,CASSLRGAPRYEQYF
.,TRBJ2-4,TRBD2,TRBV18,TGTGCCAGCTCACCAGCTCTAGCGGGGGAGCAAAACATTCAGTACTTC,CASSPALAGEQNIQYF
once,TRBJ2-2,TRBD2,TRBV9,TGTGCCAGCAGCGACCGATCCGGGACTAGCGGCTCGAACACCGGGGAGCTGTTTTTT,CASSDRSGTSGSNTGELFF
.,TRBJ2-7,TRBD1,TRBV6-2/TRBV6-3,TGTGCCAGCAGTCGGGGGACAGGGATCCACGAGCAGTACTTC,CASSRGTGIHEQYF
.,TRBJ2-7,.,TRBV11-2,TGTGCCAGCAGCTTAGCCAAGGCGGCTCTCTACGAGCAGTACTTC,CASSLAKAALYEQYF
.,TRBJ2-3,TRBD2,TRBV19,TGTGCCAGTAGTGCTCGGACTAGCGGGGGTGGGGATACGCAGTATTTT,CASSARTSGGGDTQYF
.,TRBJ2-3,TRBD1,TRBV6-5,TGTGCCACCAAGCGGGATACGGGACAGGGGCAGTATTTT,CATKRDTGQGQYF
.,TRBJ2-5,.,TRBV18,TGTGCCAGCTCAACCGGGGATACCGGGACCCAGTACTTC,CASSTGDTGTQYF
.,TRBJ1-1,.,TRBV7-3,TGTGCCAGCAGCTCACACAGGGACACTGAAGCTTTCTTT,CASSSHRDTEAFF
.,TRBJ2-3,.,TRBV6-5,TGTGCCAGCAGCACGCAGGGTATAGATACGCAGTATTTT,CASSTQGIDTQYF
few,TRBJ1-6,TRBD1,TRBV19,TGTGCCAGTAGTATCGACAGGGGGCCAGATTCACCCCTCCACTTT,CASSIDRGPDSPLHF
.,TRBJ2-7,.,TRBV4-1,TGCGCCAGCAGCCAACTCTTCGGGGGGCCGGACGAGCAGTACTTC,CASSQLFGGPDEQYF
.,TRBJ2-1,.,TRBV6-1,TGTGCCAGCAGTGTAGCTAGGAACTACAATGAGCAGTTCTTC,CASSVARNYNEQFF
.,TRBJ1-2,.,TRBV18,TGTGCCAGCTCACCACCGCAGGGAGACTATGGCTACACCTTC,CASSPPQGDYGYTF